A selection of T cell receptor beta chains follows, all from one sample in a study of cytomegalovirus exposure and HLA in healthy donors. TCRdb's copy holds only in-frame clones and misses some; the assay was immunoSEQ multiplex PCR. This sample has around 150,000 clones; 88% occur once, and the top ten carry around 3%. The material sequenced was PBMCs. Source of these receptors: a man aged 18 to 29 in good health and CMV-seronegative. Both conserved end residues are part of each CDR3. The D gene is left open where the match is weak. For some rows the clone size is stated as once, few or many, or as a class when expanded; others skip it.

V	J	D	size	CDR3	DNA
TRBV30	TRBJ2-3	TRBD2	NA	CAWSGKAGGRDTQYF	TGTGCCTGGAGTGGGAAAGCGGGGGGGCGGGATACGCAGTATTTT
TRBV6-5	TRBJ2-3	NA	NA	CASSYSGGGTDTQYF	TGTGCCAGCAGTTACTCAGGCGGGGGCACAGATACGCAGTATTTT
TRBV18	TRBJ2-1	NA	NA	CASSRGWGAYNEQFF	TGTGCCAGCTCACGAGGGTGGGGGGCCTACAATGAGCAGTTCTTC
TRBV6-5	TRBJ1-3	NA	NA	CASSRRGNTIYF	TGTGCCAGCAGTCGCAGGGGAAACACCATATATTTT
TRBV12-5	TRBJ2-1	TRBD2	NA	CASGSPLSGTQFF	TGTGCTAGTGGTTCGCCCCTTAGCGGGACGCAGTTCTTC
TRBV11-2	TRBJ2-3	NA	NA	CASSLGGISTDTQYF	TGTGCCAGCAGCTTAGGCGGGATTAGCACAGATACGCAGTATTTT
TRBV4-3	TRBJ1-2	TRBD1	NA	CASSQDRTGPYGYTF	TGCGCCAGCAGCCAAGATCGGACAGGACCTTATGGCTACACCTTC
TRBV6-1	TRBJ1-2	TRBD1	NA	CASSDIWTGSWGYGYTF	TGTGCCAGCAGTGATATCTGGACAGGGAGTTGGGGCTATGGCTACACCTTC
TRBV5-1	TRBJ2-7	TRBD1	NA	CASSLGDSPYEQYF	TGCGCCAGCAGCTTGGGGGACAGCCCCTACGAGCAGTACTTC
TRBV4-1	TRBJ2-5	NA	NA	CASSQDASAETQYF	TGCGCCAGCAGCCAAGATGCCAGTGCTGAGACCCAGTACTTC
TRBV6-1	TRBJ1-5	NA	NA	CASSAQANQPQHF	TGTGCCAGCAGTGCTCAGGCGAATCAGCCCCAGCATTTT
TRBV14	TRBJ2-7	NA	few	CASSQAEGREQYF	TGTGCCAGCAGCCAAGCTGAAGGGAGGGAGCAGTACTTC
TRBV10-2	TRBJ2-3	TRBD2	NA	CASGRLAESTDTQYF	TGCGCCAGCGGAAGACTAGCGGAAAGCACAGATACGCAGTATTTT
TRBV6-5	TRBJ1-1	NA	once	CASSYAGSTEAFF	TGTGCCAGCAGTTACGCGGGGAGCACTGAAGCTTTCTTT
TRBV6-5	TRBJ1-2	NA	once	CASSPDTNYGYTF	TGTGCCAGCAGCCCGGACACAAACTATGGCTACACCTTC
TRBV7-9	TRBJ2-7	NA	NA	CASSLAPAGVRYEQYF	TGTGCCAGCAGCTTAGCGCCAGCGGGCGTCCGATACGAGCAGTACTTC
TRBV4-1	TRBJ1-2	NA	few	CASSRLGGNGYTF	TGCGCCAGCAGCCGCCTCGGGGGGAACGGCTACACCTTC
TRBV4-1	TRBJ2-5	NA	NA	CASSHREGETQYF	TGCGCCAGCAGCCACCGGGAAGGCGAGACCCAGTACTTC
TRBV6-5	TRBJ1-1	NA	few	CASSYSAAPGGTEAFF	TGTGCCAGCAGTTACTCGGCGGCTCCCGGAGGCACTGAAGCTTTCTTT
TRBV7-2	TRBJ2-7	TRBD1	NA	CASSVQSGTGLYEQYF	TGTGCCAGCAGCGTACAATCCGGGACAGGGTTATACGAGCAGTACTTC
TRBV5-1	TRBJ2-6	NA	NA	CASTPYSSSGANVLTF	TGCGCCAGCACGCCGTACTCGAGCTCTGGGGCCAACGTCCTGACTTTC
TRBV25-1	TRBJ2-7	NA	NA	CASSGRGRTIYEQYF	TGTGCCAGCAGTGGGAGGGGACGGACTATCTACGAGCAGTACTTC
TRBV28	TRBJ2-6	NA	NA	CASSSQTATRSGANVLTF	TGTGCCAGCAGTTCACAGACAGCAACCCGCTCTGGGGCCAACGTCCTGACTTTC
TRBV27	TRBJ2-1	TRBD1	NA	CASSLGQGMYNEQFF	TGTGCCAGCAGCCTGGGACAGGGGATGTACAATGAGCAGTTCTTC
TRBV28	TRBJ2-1	NA	NA	CASSFSTGSSYNEQFF	TGTGCCAGCAGTTTTTCGACTGGAAGCTCCTACAATGAGCAGTTCTTC
TRBV5-1	TRBJ1-4	NA	once	CASSLGVPSNEKLFF	TGCGCCAGCAGCTTGGGAGTACCCTCTAATGAAAAACTGTTTTTT
TRBV6-5	TRBJ2-2	NA	NA	CASSFQGAGELFF	TGTGCCAGCAGTTTCCAGGGTGCCGGGGAGCTGTTTTTT
TRBV11-2	TRBJ2-1	NA	NA	CASTQGRLPGHNEQFF	TGTGCCAGCACCCAAGGTAGACTGCCAGGGCATAATGAGCAGTTCTTC
TRBV10-3	TRBJ2-7	NA	NA	CAISDRKAESSYEQYF	TGTGCCATCAGTGATAGGAAAGCGGAGAGCTCCTACGAGCAGTACTTC
TRBV5-6	TRBJ1-3	NA	NA	CASSLNLGNTIYF	TGTGCCAGCAGCTTGAATCTCGGAAACACCATATATTTT
TRBV28	TRBJ1-4	NA	NA	CASSLDREKLFF	TGTGCCAGCAGCCTGGACAGAGAAAAACTGTTTTTT
TRBV7-7	TRBJ2-1	NA	NA	CASSLATGGREQFF	TGTGCTAGCAGCTTAGCGACCGGGGGTAGGGAGCAGTTCTTC
TRBV4-1	TRBJ2-2	NA	NA	CASGGKAGLGELFF	TGCGCCAGCGGAGGCAAGGCGGGGCTCGGGGAGCTGTTTTTT
TRBV6-5	TRBJ1-4	NA	NA	CASRPPANEKLFF	TGTGCCAGCAGGCCCCCGGCTAATGAAAAACTGTTTTTT
TRBV18	TRBJ1-5	NA	once	CASSPRGGQPQHF	TGTGCCAGCTCACCCAGGGGAGGGCAGCCCCAGCATTTT
TRBV6-1	TRBJ1-3	TRBD1	NA	CASITSTGPGNTIYF	TGTGCCAGCATTACCTCGACAGGGCCTGGAAACACCATATATTTT
TRBV6-1	TRBJ2-1	TRBD2	NA	CASSEALAGSYNEQFF	TGTGCCAGCAGTGAAGCCCTAGCGGGCTCCTACAATGAGCAGTTCTTC
TRBV28	TRBJ2-1	TRBD1	NA	CASRPPRDRGRVLDEQFF	TGTGCCAGCAGACCCCCCCGGGACAGGGGGCGCGTGTTGGATGAGCAGTTCTTC
TRBV28	TRBJ2-1	NA	NA	CASNDPGSPSSSYNEQFF	TGTGCCAGCAACGACCCGGGATCGCCCTCGAGCTCCTACAATGAGCAGTTCTTC
TRBV7-2	TRBJ1-2	NA	NA	CASSQTQGFRYGYTF	TGTGCCAGCAGCCAAACACAGGGATTCCGCTATGGCTACACCTTC
TRBV29-1	TRBJ1-1	NA	NA	CSVAGTGQAEAFF	TGCAGCGTGGCAGGTACAGGGCAGGCTGAAGCTTTCTTT
TRBV29-1	TRBJ1-1	NA	NA	CSVRDEMNTEAFF	TGCAGCGTCCGAGATGAGATGAACACTGAAGCTTTCTTT
TRBV4-2	TRBJ1-2	NA	NA	CASSSVGTGTPGYTF	TGTGCCAGCAGCTCCGTCGGTACCGGGACACCTGGCTACACCTTC
TRBV6-6	TRBJ1-1	TRBD1	NA	CASRNRGNPSEAFF	TGTGCCAGCAGGAACAGGGGAAATCCTTCTGAAGCTTTCTTT
TRBV19	TRBJ1-5	NA	NA	CASRPGQLNQPQHF	TGTGCCAGTAGGCCAGGACAGCTCAATCAGCCCCAGCATTTT
TRBV7-2	TRBJ1-2	TRBD1	NA	CASSPPRGQYNYGYTF	TGTGCCAGCAGCCCGCCCAGGGGACAGTACAACTATGGCTACACCTTC
TRBV6-4	TRBJ2-1	TRBD2	few	CASSILAGFNNEQFF	TGTGCCAGCAGCATTCTAGCGGGATTTAACAATGAGCAGTTCTTC
TRBV2	TRBJ2-6	NA	NA	CASSALGISGANVLTF	TGTGCCAGCAGTGCACTGGGCATCTCTGGGGCCAACGTCCTGACTTTC
TRBV2	TRBJ2-1	NA	NA	CASSPAILAANEQFF	TGTGCCAGCAGTCCCGCCATACTAGCAGCCAATGAGCAGTTCTTC
TRBV30	TRBJ2-3	TRBD1	once	CACQGAGTDTQYF	TGTGCCTGCCAGGGGGCCGGGACAGATACGCAGTATTTT
TRBV6-1	TRBJ2-2	NA	NA	CASSDTAGELFF	TGTGCCAGCAGTGATACGGCCGGGGAGCTGTTTTTT
TRBV30	TRBJ2-1	NA	few	CAWGTGYNEQFF	TGTGCCTGGGGAACAGGATACAATGAGCAGTTCTTC
TRBV11-2	TRBJ2-1	TRBD1	NA	CASSPLGQGHGEQFF	TGTGCCAGCAGCCCCCTTGGACAGGGTCACGGTGAGCAGTTCTTC
TRBV5-4	TRBJ2-1	NA	NA	CASSLVAGPDNEQFF	TGTGCCAGCAGCTTGGTGGCGGGACCGGACAATGAGCAGTTCTTC
TRBV28	TRBJ2-7	NA	NA	CASSQQVPEQYF	TGTGCCAGCAGTCAACAGGTTCCCGAGCAGTACTTC
TRBV25-1	TRBJ2-1	TRBD1	few	CAGTGKGNEQFF	TGTGCCGGGACAGGGAAAGGCAATGAGCAGTTCTTC